This T cell receptor (beta chain) appears in the sequencing data of a study of OX40 agonist ivuxolimab in advanced cancers. Study-wide background: Partial responses were achieved by three patients, one with hepatocellular carcinoma and two with cutaneous melanoma.

Germline-derived CDR1 and CDR2 are SGHVS and FQNEAQ. V lost 1 base and J 3 bases, leaving 13 bases between the germline ends. This CDR3 spans 15 amino acids. The protocol was immunoSEQ multiplex PCR, while the TCRdb copy is restricted to in-frame clones and leaves out a portion. The sample has about 66,000 clones; 85% to 90% are singletons. The V gene is TRBV7-8, the J gene TRBJ2-7; D possibly matches TRBD1 or TRBD2 (5 bases each). The TCR sequence derives from an adult with an advanced solid tumor such as melanoma, head and neck, liver or kidney cancer. Here the sequenced sample was CD4+ or CD8+ T cells sorted from blood, taken in a trial of the OX40 agonist ivuxolimab. This CDR3 is CASSLEKRGYYEQYF. CDR3 bases: TGTGCCAGCAGCTTAGAGAAGAGGGGATACTACGAGCAGTACTTC.